These 5 T cell receptor beta chains were all obtained from the same sample, sequenced in a study of blood T cell repertoires in COVID-19. TCRdb keeps only in-frame clones here, not all; method: immunoSEQ multiplex PCR. The sample consists of roughly 150,000 clones, approximately 80% of them appearing once. Sample: PBMCs or T cells enriched from blood (not recorded which). These TCRs come from a man between 40 and 49 years old who had recovered from COVID-19.

This CDR3 is CASTLSPGRNTEAFF. The CDR3 region has the DNA TGCGCCAGCACCCTATCACCAGGGCGGAACACTGAAGCTTTCTTT. The rearrangement uses TRBV5-1 and TRBJ1-1, with D possibly being TRBD1 (5 bases). The V gene's germline CDR1 is SGHRS and CDR2 YFSETQ. This CDR3 spans 15 amino acids. Deletions cut 6 bases from V and 1 base from J, with 16 bases between. Combining the CDR3 with reference TRBV5-1 and TRBJ1-1 gives the whole variable domain KAGVTQTPRYLIKTRGQQVTLSCSPISGHRSVSWYQQTPGQGLQFLFEYFSETQRNKGNFPGRFSGRQFSNSRSEMNVSTLELGDSALYLCASTLSPGRNTEAFFGQGTRLTVV.

The rearrangement uses TRBV4-2 and TRBJ1-6; 10 nucleotides align to TRBD1. Germline V gene lookup returns CDR1 LGHNA and CDR2 YNFKEQ. The junction had 5 bases not matched to a gene; V was cut back by 0 bases and J by 9 bases. The CDR3 consists of 16 residues. The CDR3 loop reads CASSQEVDRGLSPLHF. The CDR3 DNA reads as TGTGCCAGCAGCCAAGAAGTAGACAGGGGGCTTTCACCCCTCCACTTT.

The chain recombines TRBV2 with TRBJ2-1, with 9 bases lining up with TRBD2. The V gene end was trimmed by 7 bases and the J gene end by 0 bases; junction bases not matched to a gene: 4. The length of the CDR3 is 15 residues. The germline gives CDR1 SNHLY, CDR2 FYNNEI. Written as DNA, the CDR3 is TGTGCCAGCACTAGCGGGGTTAGCTCCTACAATGAGCAGTTCTTC. Residues: CASTSGVSSYNEQFF.

V usage is TRBV3-1 (or the pseudogene TRBV3-2) and J usage is TRBJ1-1; no firm D call. V was pared by 4 bases and J by 0 bases, with 12 bases between. The CDR3 extends over 15 amino acids. CDR1 and CDR2 from the germline V gene are LGHDT and YNNKEL (reference sequence). CDR3 nucleotides: TGTGCCAGCAGCCCTGTCCGACGGGTGAACACTGAAGCTTTCTTT. Translating it yields CASSPVRRVNTEAFF.

This chain links TRBV18 with TRBJ2-7; 10 bases fit TRBD2. The germline CDR1 and CDR2 sequences are KGHSH and LQKENI. The V segment lost 4 bases and the J segment 5 bases; nucleotides outside the gene matches: 8. The CDR3 loop spans 15 amino acids. Here the CDR3 reads CASSLSLAGVDEQYF. In DNA form, the CDR3 reads TGTGCCAGCTCACTCTCCCTAGCGGGGGTAGACGAGCAGTACTTC.